This T cell receptor beta chain was profiled in a study of technical replicates of blood from a handful of donors. CDR1 and CDR2 (germline): SGHAT, FQDESV (reference sequence). V was shortened by 5 bases and J by 7 bases, with 8 bases between the two germline ends. This CDR3 spans 11 amino acids. Here immunoSEQ multiplex PCR was the method, and the copy in TCRdb shows in-frame clones only, minus some. The sample yields roughly 71,000 clones, roughly 92% seen once. The TCR comes from a human donor in good health. The sample was T cells isolated from PBMCs. The chain joins TRBV11-1 to TRBJ2-5; D might be TRBD2 (6 bases). CDR3 DNA sequence: TGTGCCAGCAGCCCCGGGGGGACCCAGTACTTC. It is translated as CASSPGGTQYF.